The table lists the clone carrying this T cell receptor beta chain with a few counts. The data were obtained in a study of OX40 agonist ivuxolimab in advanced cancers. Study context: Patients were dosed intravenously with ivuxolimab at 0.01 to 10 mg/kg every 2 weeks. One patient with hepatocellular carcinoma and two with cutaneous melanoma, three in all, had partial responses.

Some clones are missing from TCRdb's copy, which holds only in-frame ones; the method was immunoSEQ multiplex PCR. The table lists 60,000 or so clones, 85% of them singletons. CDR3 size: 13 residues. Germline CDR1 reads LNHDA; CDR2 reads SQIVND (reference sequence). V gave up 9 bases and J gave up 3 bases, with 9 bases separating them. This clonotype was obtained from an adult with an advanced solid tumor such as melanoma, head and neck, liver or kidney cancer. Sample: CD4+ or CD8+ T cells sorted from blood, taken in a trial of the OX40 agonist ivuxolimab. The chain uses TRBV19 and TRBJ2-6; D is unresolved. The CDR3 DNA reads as TGTGCCAGCCAGGTCTATGGGGCCAACGTCCTGACTTTC. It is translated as CASQVYGANVLTF.